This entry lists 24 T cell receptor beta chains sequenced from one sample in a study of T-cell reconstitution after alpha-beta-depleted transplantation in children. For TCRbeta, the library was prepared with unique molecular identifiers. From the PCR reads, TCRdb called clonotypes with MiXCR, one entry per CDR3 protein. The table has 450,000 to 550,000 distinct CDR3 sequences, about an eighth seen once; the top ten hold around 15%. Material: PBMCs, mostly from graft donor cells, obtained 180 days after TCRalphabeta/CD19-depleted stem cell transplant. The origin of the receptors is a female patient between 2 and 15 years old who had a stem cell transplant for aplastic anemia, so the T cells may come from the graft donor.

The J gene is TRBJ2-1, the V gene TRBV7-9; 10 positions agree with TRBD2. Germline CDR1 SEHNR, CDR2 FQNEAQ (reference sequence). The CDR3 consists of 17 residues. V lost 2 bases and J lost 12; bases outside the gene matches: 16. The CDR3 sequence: CASSLQGAGGAKSGQFF. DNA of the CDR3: TGTGCCAGCAGCTTACAAGGAGCGGGAGGGGCGAAATCCGGGCAGTTCTTC.

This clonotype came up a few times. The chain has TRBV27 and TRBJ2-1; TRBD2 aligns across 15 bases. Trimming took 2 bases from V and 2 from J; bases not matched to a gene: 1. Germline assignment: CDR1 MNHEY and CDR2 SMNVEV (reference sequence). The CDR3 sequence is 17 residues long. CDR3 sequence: CASSLRTSGGAYNEQFF. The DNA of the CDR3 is TGTGCCAGCAGTTTAAGGACTAGCGGGGGGGCCTACAATGAGCAGTTCTTC.

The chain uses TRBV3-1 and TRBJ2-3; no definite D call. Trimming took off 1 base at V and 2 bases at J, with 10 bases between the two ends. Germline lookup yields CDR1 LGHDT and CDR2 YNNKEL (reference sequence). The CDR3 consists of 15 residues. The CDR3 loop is CASSQAGLFTDTQYF. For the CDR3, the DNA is TGTGCCAGCAGCCAAGCGGGCTTATTCACAGATACGCAGTATTTT.

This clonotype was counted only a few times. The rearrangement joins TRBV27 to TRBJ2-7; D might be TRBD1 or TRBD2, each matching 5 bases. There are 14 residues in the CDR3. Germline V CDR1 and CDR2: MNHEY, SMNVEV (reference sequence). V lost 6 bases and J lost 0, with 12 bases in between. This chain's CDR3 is CASSRGLSSYEQYV. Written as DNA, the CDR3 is TGTGCCAGCAGCCGGGGCCTCAGCTCCTACGAGCAGTACGTC.

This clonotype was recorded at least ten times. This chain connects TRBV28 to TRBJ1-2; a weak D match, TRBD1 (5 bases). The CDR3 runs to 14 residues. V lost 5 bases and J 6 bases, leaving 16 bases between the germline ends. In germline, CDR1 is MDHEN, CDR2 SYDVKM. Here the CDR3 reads CASSHGGREDGYTF. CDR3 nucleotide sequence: TGTGCCAGCAGTCACGGAGGCAGGGAGGATGGCTACACCTTC.

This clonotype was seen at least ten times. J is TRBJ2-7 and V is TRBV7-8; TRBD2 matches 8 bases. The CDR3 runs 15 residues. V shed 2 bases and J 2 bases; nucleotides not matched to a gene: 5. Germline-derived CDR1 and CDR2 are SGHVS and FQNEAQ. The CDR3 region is CASSLKAGGTYEQYV. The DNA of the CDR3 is TGTGCCAGCAGCTTAAAGGCGGGAGGAACCTACGAGCAGTACGTC.

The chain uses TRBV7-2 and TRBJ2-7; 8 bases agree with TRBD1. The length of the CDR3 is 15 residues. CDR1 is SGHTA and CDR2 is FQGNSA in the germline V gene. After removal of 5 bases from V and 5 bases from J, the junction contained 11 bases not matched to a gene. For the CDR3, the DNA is TGTGCCAGCAGCCGCGCCTCAGGGGGCTCTAACGAGCAGTACTTC. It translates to CASSRASGGSNEQYF.

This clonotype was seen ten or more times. The chain's CDR3 is CASSAISGSNNEQFF. In DNA, the CDR3 is TGCGCCAGCAGCGCCATCAGCGGGTCAAACAATGAGCAGTTCTTC. V gene TRBV5-1 combines with J gene TRBJ2-1; TRBD2 is a possible D gene (6 bases). CDR3 size: 15 residues. CDR1 is SGHRS, CDR2 YFSETQ, per germline. V dropped 4 bases and J dropped 5 bases, with 16 bases sitting between them.

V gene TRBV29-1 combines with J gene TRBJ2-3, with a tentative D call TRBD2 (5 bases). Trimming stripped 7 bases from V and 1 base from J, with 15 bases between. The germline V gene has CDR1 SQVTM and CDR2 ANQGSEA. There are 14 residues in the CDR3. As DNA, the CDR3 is TGCAGCGCCGAGGCGGAGGCCGGCACAGATACGCAGTATTTT. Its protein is CSAEAEAGTDTQYF.

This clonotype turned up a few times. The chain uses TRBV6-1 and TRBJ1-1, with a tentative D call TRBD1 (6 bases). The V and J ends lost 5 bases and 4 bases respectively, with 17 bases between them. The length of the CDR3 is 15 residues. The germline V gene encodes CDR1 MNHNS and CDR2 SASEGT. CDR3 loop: CASSKGGGLPTEAFF. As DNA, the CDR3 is TGTGCCAGCAGTAAAGGGGGGGGGTTACCCACTGAAGCTTTCTTT.

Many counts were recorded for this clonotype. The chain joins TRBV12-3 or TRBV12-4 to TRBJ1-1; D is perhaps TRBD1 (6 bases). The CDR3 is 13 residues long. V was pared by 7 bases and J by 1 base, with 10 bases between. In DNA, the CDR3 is TGTGCCAGCAATGGACAGCCGAACACTGAAGCTTTCTTT. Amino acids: CASNGQPNTEAFF.

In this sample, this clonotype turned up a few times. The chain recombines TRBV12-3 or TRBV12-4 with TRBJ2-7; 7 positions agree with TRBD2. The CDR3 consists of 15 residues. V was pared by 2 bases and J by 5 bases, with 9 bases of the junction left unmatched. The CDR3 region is CASSLFGGKVDEQYF. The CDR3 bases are TGTGCCAGCAGTTTATTCGGGGGGAAGGTCGACGAGCAGTACTTC.

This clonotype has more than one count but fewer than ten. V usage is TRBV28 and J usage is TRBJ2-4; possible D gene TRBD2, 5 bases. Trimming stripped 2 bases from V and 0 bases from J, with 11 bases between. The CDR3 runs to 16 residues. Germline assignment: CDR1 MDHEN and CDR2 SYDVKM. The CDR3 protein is CASSLIGGLAKNIQYF. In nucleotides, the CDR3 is TGTGCCAGCAGTTTAATTGGAGGATTAGCCAAAAACATTCAGTACTTC.

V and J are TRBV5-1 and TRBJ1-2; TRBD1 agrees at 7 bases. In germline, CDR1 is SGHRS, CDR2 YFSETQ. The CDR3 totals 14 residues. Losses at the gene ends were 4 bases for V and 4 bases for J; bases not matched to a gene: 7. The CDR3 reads CASSRLDRTYGYTF. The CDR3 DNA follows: TGCGCCAGCAGCCGATTGGACAGGACCTATGGCTACACCTTC.

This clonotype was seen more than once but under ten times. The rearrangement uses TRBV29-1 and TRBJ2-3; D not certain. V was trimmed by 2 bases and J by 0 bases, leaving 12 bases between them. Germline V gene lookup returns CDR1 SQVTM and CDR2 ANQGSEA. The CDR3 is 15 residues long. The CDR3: CSVERSGGSTDTQYF. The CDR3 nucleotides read TGCAGCGTTGAAAGGTCTGGCGGAAGCACAGATACGCAGTATTTT.

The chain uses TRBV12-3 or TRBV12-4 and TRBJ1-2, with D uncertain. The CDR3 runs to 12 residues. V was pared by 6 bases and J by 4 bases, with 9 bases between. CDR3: CASSFSLYGYTF. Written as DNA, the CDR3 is TGTGCCAGCAGCTTCAGTCTCTATGGCTACACCTTC.

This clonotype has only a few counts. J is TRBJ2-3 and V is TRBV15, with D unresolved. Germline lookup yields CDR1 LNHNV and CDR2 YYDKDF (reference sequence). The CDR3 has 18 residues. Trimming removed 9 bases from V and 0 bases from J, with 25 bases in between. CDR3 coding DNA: TGTGCCACGGATCGGGCTGGCAGCCTTTCCAAAAGCACAGATACGCAGTATTTT. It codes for CATDRAGSLSKSTDTQYF.

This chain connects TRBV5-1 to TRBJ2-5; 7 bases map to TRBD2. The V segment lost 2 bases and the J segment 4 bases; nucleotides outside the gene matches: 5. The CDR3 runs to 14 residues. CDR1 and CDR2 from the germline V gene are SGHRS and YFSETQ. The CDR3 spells CASSFASGAETQYF. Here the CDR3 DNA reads TGCGCCAGCAGCTTTGCCAGCGGGGCAGAGACCCAGTACTTC.

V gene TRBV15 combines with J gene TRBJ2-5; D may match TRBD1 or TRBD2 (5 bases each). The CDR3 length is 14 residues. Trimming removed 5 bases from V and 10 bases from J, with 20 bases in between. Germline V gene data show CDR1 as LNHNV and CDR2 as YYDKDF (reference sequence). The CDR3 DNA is TGTGCCACCAGCTCCGAGGGGTCTATCCGGGACCAGTACTTC. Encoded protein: CATSSEGSIRDQYF.

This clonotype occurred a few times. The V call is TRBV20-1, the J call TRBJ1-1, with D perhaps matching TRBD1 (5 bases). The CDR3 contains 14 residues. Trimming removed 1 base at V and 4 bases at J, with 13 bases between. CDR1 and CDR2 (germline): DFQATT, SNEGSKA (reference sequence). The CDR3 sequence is CSARALAGLTEAFF. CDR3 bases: TGCAGTGCTAGAGCCCTAGCAGGGCTCACTGAAGCTTTCTTT.

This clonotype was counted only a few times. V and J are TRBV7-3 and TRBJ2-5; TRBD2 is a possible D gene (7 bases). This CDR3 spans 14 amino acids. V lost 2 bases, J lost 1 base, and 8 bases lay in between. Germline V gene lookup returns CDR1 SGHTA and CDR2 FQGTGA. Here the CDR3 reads CASSLRGAQETQYF. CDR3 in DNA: TGTGCCAGCAGCTTACGGGGGGCCCAAGAGACCCAGTACTTC.

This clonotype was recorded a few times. The CDR3 coding sequence is TGTGCCAGCAGTATGGTAGGACAGGGGTACAATGAGCAGTTCTTC. Protein product: CASSMVGQGYNEQFF. The chain is built from TRBV12-3 or TRBV12-4 and TRBJ2-1, with 9 bases fitting TRBD1. CDR3 length: 15 amino acids. V trimming: 5 bases; J trimming: 4 bases; junction bases outside the gene matches: 6.

The CDR3: CASSPHERWNTEAFF. CDR3 nucleotide sequence: TGTGCCAGCAGTCCACACGAGCGGTGGAACACTGAAGCTTTCTTT. The chain uses TRBV12-3 or TRBV12-4 and TRBJ1-1, with D unresolved. CDR3 size: 15 residues. V shed 5 bases and J shed 1 base, with 14 bases lying between them.

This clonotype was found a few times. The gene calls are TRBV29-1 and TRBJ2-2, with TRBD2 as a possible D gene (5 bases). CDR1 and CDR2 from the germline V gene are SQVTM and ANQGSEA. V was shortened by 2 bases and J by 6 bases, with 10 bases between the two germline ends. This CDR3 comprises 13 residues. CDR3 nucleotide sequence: TGCAGCGTTGAATCCGGGAAACCCGGGGAGCTGTTTTTT. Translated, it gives CSVESGKPGELFF.